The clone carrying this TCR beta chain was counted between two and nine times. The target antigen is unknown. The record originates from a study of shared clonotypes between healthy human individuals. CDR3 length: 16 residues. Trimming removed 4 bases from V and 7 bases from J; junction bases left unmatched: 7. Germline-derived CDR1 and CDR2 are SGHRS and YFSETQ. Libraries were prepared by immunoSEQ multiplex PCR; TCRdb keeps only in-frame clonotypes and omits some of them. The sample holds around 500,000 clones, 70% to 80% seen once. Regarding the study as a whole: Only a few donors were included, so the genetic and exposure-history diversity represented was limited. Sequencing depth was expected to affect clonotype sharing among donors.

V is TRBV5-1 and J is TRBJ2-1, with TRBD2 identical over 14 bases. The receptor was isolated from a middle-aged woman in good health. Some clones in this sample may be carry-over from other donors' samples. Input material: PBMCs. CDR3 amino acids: CASSVGTSGRLNEQFF. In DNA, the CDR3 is TGCGCCAGCAGCGTTGGGACTAGCGGGAGACTAAATGAGCAGTTCTTC.